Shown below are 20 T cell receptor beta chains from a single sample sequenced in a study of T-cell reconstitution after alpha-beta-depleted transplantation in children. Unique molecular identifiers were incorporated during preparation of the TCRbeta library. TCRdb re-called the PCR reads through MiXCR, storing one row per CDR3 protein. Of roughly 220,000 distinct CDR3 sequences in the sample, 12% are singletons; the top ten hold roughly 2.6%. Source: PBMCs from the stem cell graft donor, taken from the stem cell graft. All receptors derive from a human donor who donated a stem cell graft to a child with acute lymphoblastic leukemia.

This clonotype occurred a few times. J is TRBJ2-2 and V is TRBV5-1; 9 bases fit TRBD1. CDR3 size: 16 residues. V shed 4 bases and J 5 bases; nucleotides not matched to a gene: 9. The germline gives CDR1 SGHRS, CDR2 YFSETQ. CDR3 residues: CASSTGQGRWTGELFF. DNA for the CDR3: TGCGCCAGCAGCACCGGACAGGGGCGATGGACCGGGGAGCTGTTTTTT.

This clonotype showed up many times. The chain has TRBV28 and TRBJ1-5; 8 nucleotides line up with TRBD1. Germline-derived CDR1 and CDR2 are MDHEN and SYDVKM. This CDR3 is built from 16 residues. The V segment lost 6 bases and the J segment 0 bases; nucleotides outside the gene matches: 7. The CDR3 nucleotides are TGTGCCAGCAGCCCGTCCGGACAGGGTAGCAATCAGCCCCAGCATTTT. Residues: CASSPSGQGSNQPQHF.

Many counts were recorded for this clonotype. CDR3 sequence: CASSVGQGATSFYGYTF. CDR3 DNA sequence: TGTGCCAGCAGCGTCGGACAGGGGGCGACCTCTTTCTATGGCTACACCTTC. The chain recombines TRBV9 with TRBJ1-2, with TRBD1 identical over 11 bases. From germline, CDR1 is SGDLS and CDR2 YYNGEE. The V gene end was trimmed by 2 bases and the J gene end by 4 bases; junction bases not matched to a gene: 10. The CDR3 totals 17 residues.

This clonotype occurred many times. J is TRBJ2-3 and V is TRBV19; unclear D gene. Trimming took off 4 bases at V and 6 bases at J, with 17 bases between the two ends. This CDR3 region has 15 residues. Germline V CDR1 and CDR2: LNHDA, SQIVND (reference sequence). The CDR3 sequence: CASSTRTATVDTQYF. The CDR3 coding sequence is TGTGCCAGTAGTACCCGGACGGCAACGGTGGATACGCAGTATTTT.

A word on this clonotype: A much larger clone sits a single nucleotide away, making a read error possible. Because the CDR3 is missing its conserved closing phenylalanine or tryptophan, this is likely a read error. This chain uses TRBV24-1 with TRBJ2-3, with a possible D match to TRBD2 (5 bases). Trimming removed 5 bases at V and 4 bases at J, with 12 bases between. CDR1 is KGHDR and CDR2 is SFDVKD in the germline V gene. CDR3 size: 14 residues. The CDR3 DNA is TGTGCCACCAGTGCGCAGCCCGGGGCAGATACGCAGTATCTT. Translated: CATSAQPGADTQYL.

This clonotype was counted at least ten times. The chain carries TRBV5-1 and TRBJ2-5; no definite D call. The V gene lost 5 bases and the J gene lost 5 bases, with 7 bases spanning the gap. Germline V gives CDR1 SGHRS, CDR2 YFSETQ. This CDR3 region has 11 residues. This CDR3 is CASREVETQYF. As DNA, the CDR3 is TGCGCCAGCAGAGAGGTGGAGACCCAGTACTTC.

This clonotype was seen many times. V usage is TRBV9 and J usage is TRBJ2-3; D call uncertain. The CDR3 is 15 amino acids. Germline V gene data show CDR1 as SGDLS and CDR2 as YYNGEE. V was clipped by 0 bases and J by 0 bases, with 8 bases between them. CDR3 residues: CASSVDTASTDTQYF. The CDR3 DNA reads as TGTGCCAGCAGCGTAGATACGGCTAGCACAGATACGCAGTATTTT.

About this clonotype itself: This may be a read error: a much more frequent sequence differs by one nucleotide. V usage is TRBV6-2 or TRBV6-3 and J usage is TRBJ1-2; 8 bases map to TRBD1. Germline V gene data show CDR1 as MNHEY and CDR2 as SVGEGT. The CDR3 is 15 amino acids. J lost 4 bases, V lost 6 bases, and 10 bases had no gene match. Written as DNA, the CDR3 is TGTGCCAGCAGAGACCCGACAGGGGATCCCTATGGCTACACCTTC. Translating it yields CASRDPTGDPYGYTF.

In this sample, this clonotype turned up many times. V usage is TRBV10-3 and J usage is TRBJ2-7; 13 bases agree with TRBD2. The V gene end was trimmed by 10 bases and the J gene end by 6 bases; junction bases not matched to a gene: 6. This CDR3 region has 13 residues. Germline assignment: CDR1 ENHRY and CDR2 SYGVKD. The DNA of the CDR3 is TGTGCCAGTGGACTAGCGGGAGTCGCCGAGCAGTACTTC. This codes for CASGLAGVAEQYF.

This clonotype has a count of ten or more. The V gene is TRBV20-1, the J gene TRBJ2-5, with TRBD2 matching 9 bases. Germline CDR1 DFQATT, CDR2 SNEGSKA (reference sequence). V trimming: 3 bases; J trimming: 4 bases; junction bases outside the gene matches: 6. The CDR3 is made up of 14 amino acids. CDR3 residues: CSASRRGGAETQYF. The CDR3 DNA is TGCAGTGCTAGTCGGCGGGGGGGCGCAGAGACCCAGTACTTC.

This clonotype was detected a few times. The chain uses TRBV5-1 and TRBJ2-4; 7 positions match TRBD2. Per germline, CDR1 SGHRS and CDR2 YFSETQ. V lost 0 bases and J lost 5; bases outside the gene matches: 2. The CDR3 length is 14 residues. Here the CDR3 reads CASSLAGGENIQYF. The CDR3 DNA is TGCGCCAGCAGCTTGGCGGGAGGAGAAAACATTCAGTACTTC.

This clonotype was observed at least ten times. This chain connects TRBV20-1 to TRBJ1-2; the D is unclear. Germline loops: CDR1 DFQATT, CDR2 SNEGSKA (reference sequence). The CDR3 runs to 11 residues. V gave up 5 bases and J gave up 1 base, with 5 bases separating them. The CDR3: CSAWDNYGYTF. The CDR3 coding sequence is TGCAGTGCTTGGGATAACTATGGCTACACCTTC.

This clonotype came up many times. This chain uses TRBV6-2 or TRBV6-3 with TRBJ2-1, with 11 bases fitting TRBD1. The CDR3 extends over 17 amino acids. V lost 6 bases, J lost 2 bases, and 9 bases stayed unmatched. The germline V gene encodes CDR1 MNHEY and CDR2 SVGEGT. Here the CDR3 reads CASSPRDRGTTYNEQFF. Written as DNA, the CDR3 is TGTGCCAGCAGCCCCCGGGACAGGGGGACCACCTACAATGAGCAGTTCTTC.

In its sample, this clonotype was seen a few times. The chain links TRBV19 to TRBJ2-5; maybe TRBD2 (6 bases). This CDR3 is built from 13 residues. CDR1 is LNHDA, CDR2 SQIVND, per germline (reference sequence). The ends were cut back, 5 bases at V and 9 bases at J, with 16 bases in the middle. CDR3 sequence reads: CASSPSGGPAQYF. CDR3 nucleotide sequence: TGTGCCAGTAGTCCGTCCGGGGGACCGGCCCAGTACTTC.

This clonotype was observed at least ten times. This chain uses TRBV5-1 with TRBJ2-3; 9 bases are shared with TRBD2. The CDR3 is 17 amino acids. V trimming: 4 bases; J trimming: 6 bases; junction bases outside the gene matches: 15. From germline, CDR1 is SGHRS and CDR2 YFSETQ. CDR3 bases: TGCGCCAGCAGCAAAAGGACTAGCGATCATCTCAGGGATACGCAGTATTTT. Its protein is CASSKRTSDHLRDTQYF.

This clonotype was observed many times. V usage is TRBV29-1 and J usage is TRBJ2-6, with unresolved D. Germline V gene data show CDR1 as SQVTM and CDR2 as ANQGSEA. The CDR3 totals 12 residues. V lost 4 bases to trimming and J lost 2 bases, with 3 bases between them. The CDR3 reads CSVAPGANVLTF. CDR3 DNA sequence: TGCAGCGTTGCCCCTGGGGCCAACGTCCTGACTTTC.

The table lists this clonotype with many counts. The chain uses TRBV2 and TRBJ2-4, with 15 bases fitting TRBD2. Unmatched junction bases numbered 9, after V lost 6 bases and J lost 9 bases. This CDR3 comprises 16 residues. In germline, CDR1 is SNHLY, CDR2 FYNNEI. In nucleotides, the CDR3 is TGTGCCAGCAGCCTCGGACTAGCGGGGGGGCCCAGCATTCAGTACTTC. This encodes CASSLGLAGGPSIQYF.

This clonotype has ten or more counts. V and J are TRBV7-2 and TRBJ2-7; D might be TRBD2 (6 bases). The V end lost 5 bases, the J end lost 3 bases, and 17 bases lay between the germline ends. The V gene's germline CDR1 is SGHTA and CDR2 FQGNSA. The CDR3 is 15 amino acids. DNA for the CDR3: TGTGCCAGCAGCCTAATCATGCGGGGCGGCTACGAGCAGTACTTC. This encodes CASSLIMRGGYEQYF.

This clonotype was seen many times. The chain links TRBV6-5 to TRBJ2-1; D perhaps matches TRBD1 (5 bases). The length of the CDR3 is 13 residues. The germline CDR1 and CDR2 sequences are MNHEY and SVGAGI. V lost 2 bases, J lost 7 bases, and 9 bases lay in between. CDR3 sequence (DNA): TGTGCCAGCAGTTACAGGGGTACGAATGAGCAGTTCTTC. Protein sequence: CASSYRGTNEQFF.

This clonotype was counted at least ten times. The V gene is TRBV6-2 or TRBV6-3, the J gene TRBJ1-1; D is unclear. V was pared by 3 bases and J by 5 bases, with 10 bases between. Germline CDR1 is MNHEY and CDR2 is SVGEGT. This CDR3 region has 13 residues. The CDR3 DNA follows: TGTGCCAGCAGTTATTCGGCTCGGACTGAAGCTTTCTTT. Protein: CASSYSARTEAFF.